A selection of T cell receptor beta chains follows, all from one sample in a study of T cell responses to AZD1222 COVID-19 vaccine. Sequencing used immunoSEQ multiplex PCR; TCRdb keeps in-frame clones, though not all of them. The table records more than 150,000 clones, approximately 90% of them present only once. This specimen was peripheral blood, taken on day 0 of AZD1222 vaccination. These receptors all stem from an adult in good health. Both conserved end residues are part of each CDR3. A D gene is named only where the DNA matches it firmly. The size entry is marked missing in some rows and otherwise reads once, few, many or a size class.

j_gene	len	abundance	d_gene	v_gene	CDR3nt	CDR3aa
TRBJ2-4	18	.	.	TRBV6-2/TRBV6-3	TGTGCCAGCAGTCCACACAGGGATTATGGGTCTGCCAAAAACATTCAGTACTTC	CASSPHRDYGSAKNIQYF
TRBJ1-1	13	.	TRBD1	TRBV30	TGTGCCTGGTCCACAGGGGGCAACACTGAAGCTTTCTTT	CAWSTGGNTEAFF
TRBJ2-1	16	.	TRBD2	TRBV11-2	TGTGCCAGCAGCCCCCGACTAGCGGACTCCTACAATGAGCAGTTCTTC	CASSPRLADSYNEQFF
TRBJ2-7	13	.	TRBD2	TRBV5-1	TGCGCCAGCAGCTTGGATTGGCGGGAGGGGCAGTACTTC	CASSLDWREGQYF
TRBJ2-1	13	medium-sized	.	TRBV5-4	TGTGCCAGCAGCTTGGGCGCGAACAATGAGCAGTTCTTC	CASSLGANNEQFF
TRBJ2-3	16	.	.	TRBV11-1	TGTGCCAGCAGCGCCGACGTCCAGCGGGCCACAGATACGCAGTATTTT	CASSADVQRATDTQYF
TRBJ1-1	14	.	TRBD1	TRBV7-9	TGTGCCAGCAGCCGAGGACAGGCGAACACTGAAGCTTTCTTT	CASSRGQANTEAFF
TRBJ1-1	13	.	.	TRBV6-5	TGTGCCAGCACTCCATGGGCCCCGGGGCCCAGACCGTTT	CASTPWAPGPRPF
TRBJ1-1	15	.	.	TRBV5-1	TGCGCCAGCAGCTTGGAGTCCTTTTTAGGTCCTGAAGCTTTCTTT	CASSLESFLGPEAFF
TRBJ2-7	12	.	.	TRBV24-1	TGTGCCACCCGAGGAGGGTGGTACGAGCAGTACTTC	CATRGGWYEQYF
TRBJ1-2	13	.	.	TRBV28	TGTGCCAGCAGTTTGCAGTCTTTCTATGGCTACACCTTC	CASSLQSFYGYTF
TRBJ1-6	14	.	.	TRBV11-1	TGTGCCAGCAGCTTACAGGGATGGGATTCACCCCTCCACTTT	CASSLQGWDSPLHF
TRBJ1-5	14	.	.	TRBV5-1	TGCGCCAGCAGCTTGACAGGTCCCTGGGGTCCCCAGCATTTT	CASSLTGPWGPQHF
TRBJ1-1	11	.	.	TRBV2	TGTGCCAGCACAGGGAACACTGAAGCTTTCTTT	CASTGNTEAFF
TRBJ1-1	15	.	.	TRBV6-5	TGTGCCAGCAGTTACGATGGGATTGCGAACACTGAAGCTTTCTTT	CASSYDGIANTEAFF
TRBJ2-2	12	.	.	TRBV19	TGTGCCAGTAGTCTAAAGGGTCAGGAGCTGTTTTTT	CASSLKGQELFF
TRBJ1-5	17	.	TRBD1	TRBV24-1	TGTGCCACCAGTGATTCGGGGCCTCAGACAGGGGATCAGCCCCAGCATTTT	CATSDSGPQTGDQPQHF
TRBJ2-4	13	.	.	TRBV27	TGTGCCAGCGCCCCGAGGGCGGGGAACATTCAGTACTTC	CASAPRAGNIQYF
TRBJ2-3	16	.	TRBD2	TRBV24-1	TGTGCCACCAGGGGGGGGACTAGCGGGAGTACAGATACGCAGTATTTT	CATRGGTSGSTDTQYF
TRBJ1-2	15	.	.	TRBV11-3	TGTGCCAGCAGCTTGACTGTGACGGTCAACTATGGCTACACCTTC	CASSLTVTVNYGYTF
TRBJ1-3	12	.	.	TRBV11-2	TGTGCCAGCAGCCATTCTGGAAACACCATATATTTT	CASSHSGNTIYF
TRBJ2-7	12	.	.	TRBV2	TGTGCCAGCAGTGTGGGGCGCTACGAGCAGTACTTC	CASSVGRYEQYF
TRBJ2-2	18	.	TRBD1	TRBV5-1	TGCGCCAGCAGCTTGTTGAGCACAGGGGGCTATAACACCGGGGAGCTGTTTTTT	CASSLLSTGGYNTGELFF
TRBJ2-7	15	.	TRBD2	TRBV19	TGTGCCAGTAGTATAGGTAGAGCGGGAGGCTACGAGCAGTACTTC	CASSIGRAGGYEQYF
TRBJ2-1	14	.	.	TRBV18	TGTGCCAGCTCCTACTATGGGGGAAACAATGAGCAGTTCTTC	CASSYYGGNNEQFF
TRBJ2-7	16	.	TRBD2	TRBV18	TGTGCCAGCTCACCAACCTCGCGGGGGGCGCCTAACGAGCAGTACTTC	CASSPTSRGAPNEQYF
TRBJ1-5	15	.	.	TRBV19	TGTGCCAGTAGTTCGACCAGGATCCGCAATCAGCCCCAGCATTTT	CASSSTRIRNQPQHF
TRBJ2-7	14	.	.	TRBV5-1	TGCGCCAGCAGCCCCCGGGACCCTCCCTACGAGCAGTACTTC	CASSPRDPPYEQYF
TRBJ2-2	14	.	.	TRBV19	TGTGCCAGTAGTGGGGTGTGGGACACCGGGGAGCTGTTTTTT	CASSGVWDTGELFF
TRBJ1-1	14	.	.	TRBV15	TGTGCCACCACTACCGCGGGGGGGCGGACTGAAGCTTTCTTT	CATTTAGGRTEAFF
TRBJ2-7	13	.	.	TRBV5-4	TGTGCCAGCAGCTTTGGCCCACTTTACGAGCAGTACTTC	CASSFGPLYEQYF
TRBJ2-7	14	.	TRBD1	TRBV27	TGTGCCAGCAGCCGATACGGGACAGGGTCCGAGCAGTACTTC	CASSRYGTGSEQYF
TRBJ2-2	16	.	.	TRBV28	TGTGCCAGCAGTTCCCCCGCCGTGGCGAACACCGGGGAGCTGTTTTTT	CASSSPAVANTGELFF
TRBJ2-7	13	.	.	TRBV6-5	TGTGCCAGCAGTTACTCGGTCCGAACCCCGCAGTACTTC	CASSYSVRTPQYF
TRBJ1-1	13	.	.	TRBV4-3	TGCGCCAGCAGCCAAGACAGGATCACTGAAGCTTTCTTT	CASSQDRITEAFF
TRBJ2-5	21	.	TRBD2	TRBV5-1	TGCGCCAGCAGCTTGTTCGCCACCCGGGGGGCTAGCGGGAGGGCCTCTGGGACCCAGTACTTC	CASSLFATRGASGRASGTQYF
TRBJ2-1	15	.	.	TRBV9	TGTGCCAGCAGCGGTGAAGTAGAAGGGGCCAATGAGCAGTTCTTC	CASSGEVEGANEQFF
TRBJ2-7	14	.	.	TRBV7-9	TGTGCCAGCAGCTTAGAGGGACGGTACTACGAGCAGTACTTC	CASSLEGRYYEQYF
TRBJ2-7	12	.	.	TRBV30	TGTGCCTGGAGTGTTCCTAACTACGAGCAGTACTTC	CAWSVPNYEQYF
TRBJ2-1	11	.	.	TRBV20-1	TGCAGTGCCAAGGTATTCGATGAGCAGTTCTTC	CSAKVFDEQFF
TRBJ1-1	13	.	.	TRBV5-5	TGTGCCAGCAGCTTTTACCCCATTACTGAAGCTTTCTTT	CASSFYPITEAFF
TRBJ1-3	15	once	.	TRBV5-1	TGCGCCAGCAGCTTGAGTACAACGGGAAGAAACACCATATATTTT	CASSLSTTGRNTIYF
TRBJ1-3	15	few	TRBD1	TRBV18	TGTGCCAGCTCGAGTGGACAGGGCCTCGGAAACACCATATATTTT	CASSSGQGLGNTIYF
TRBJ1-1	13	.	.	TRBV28	TGTGCCAGCAGGGCCCCGCCTCCGAAGCCAGCTTTCTTT	CASRAPPPKPAFF
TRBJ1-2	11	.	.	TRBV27	TGTGCCAGCAGCTCCGGTCTGAGCTACACCTTC	CASSSGLSYTF
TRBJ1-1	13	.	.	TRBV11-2	TGTGCCAGCAGCCGCGCCGGGAACACTGAAGCTTTCTTT	CASSRAGNTEAFF
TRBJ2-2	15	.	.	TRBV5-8	TGTGCCAGCAGCTTCGGGGGCGTGGGCACCGGGGAGCTGTTTTTT	CASSFGGVGTGELFF
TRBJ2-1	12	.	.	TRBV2	TGTGCCAGCAACCCGGGGGGGACAGATCAGTTCTTC	CASNPGGTDQFF